The 12 T cell receptor beta chains below were found in one sample sequenced in a study of cytomegalovirus exposure and HLA in healthy donors. PCR employed 60 Vbeta and 13 Jbeta primers. The table came from immunoSEQ multiplex PCR; TCRdb's copy has only in-frame clones and leaves some out. The sample lists approximately 130,000 clones, more than 75% occurring once. The specimen was PBMCs. The receptors shown here come from a male donor in good health and CMV-seronegative.

The V and J genes are TRBV7-2 and TRBJ2-5; 12 bases match TRBD2. The CDR3 has 18 residues. Germline V lookup: CDR1 SGHTA, CDR2 FQGNSA. V dropped 5 bases and J dropped 4; count of bases not matched to a gene: 14. CDR3 amino acids: CASSPDVLAGGPRETQYF. CDR3 bases: TGTGCCAGCAGCCCAGATGTCCTAGCGGGGGGGCCGAGAGAGACCCAGTACTTC.

The chain employs TRBV4-3 and TRBJ2-1; TRBD2 matches 10 bases. Trimming cost V 3 bases and J 8 bases; bases outside gene matches: 13. The CDR3 consists of 17 residues. Per germline, CDR1 LGHNA and CDR2 YSLEER. CDR3 nucleotide sequence: TGCGCCAGCAGCCACTTAGCGACCAGCGGGGGGGTACATGAGCAGTTCTTC. Amino acids: CASSHLATSGGVHEQFF.

This CDR3 reads CASSWTGDPPQHF. The CDR3 DNA reads as TGCGCCAGCAGCTGGACAGGGGATCCGCCCCAGCATTTT. The chain carries TRBV5-1 and TRBJ1-5; 9 positions agree with TRBD1. Losses at the gene ends were 3 bases for V and 9 bases for J; bases not matched to a gene: 4. The germline gives CDR1 SGHRS, CDR2 YFSETQ. This CDR3 is 13 amino acids long.

Concerning this clone: The sample holds other DNA sequences that translate to the same CDR3. This chain joins TRBV30 and TRBJ1-3; TRBD1 matches 8 bases. CDR3 length equals 14 residues. Germline V CDR1 and CDR2: GTSNPN, SVGIG (reference sequence). V was pared by 4 bases and J by 4 bases, with 6 bases of the junction left unmatched. CDR3 protein: CAWIRTGSGNTIYF. The DNA of the CDR3 is TGTGCCTGGATTAGGACAGGGAGCGGAAACACCATATATTTT.

V usage is TRBV14 and J usage is TRBJ1-2; weak D call: TRBD1 (5 bases). Trimming removed 0 bases from V and 2 bases from J, with 10 bases in between. The CDR3 totals 15 residues. Germline V gene sequence: CDR1 SGHDN, CDR2 FVKESK. CDR3 DNA: TGTGCCAGCAGCCAAGACAGGGCGACGAACTATGGCTACACCTTC. Encoded protein: CASSQDRATNYGYTF.

V is TRBV5-1 and J is TRBJ2-2, with 7 bases aligning to TRBD2. V dropped 4 bases and J dropped 3; count of bases not matched to a gene: 6. Germline V lookup: CDR1 SGHRS, CDR2 YFSETQ. CDR3 length: 15 amino acids. Here the CDR3 DNA reads TGCGCCAGCAGCCTCGGGGGAGGGTACACCGGGGAGCTGTTTTTT. It yields the protein CASSLGGGYTGELFF.

The chain is built from TRBV28 and TRBJ2-3, with a possible D match to TRBD1 (5 bases). This CDR3 region has 15 residues. V lost 6 bases to trimming and J lost 9 bases, with 22 bases between them. CDR1 MDHEN and CDR2 SYDVKM come from the germline V gene. CDR3 coding DNA: TGTGCCAGCAGCACTCCTCAGGGCTCCACATGGACGCAGTATTTT. The encoded protein is CASSTPQGSTWTQYF.

The CDR3 DNA is TGTGCCAGCAGTCCATCCAGGGGGGAAGGAAACACCATATATTTT. Its protein is CASSPSRGEGNTIYF. V usage is TRBV27 and J usage is TRBJ1-3; TRBD1 agrees at 7 bases. The trim removed 5 bases at V and 4 bases at J, leaving 8 bases unmatched. The CDR3 extends over 15 amino acids. Germline V gives CDR1 MNHEY, CDR2 SMNVEV (reference sequence).

V is TRBV11-3 and J is TRBJ1-4, with TRBD1 matching over 8 bases. This CDR3 region has 18 residues. CDR1 is SGHNT, CDR2 YENEEA, per germline. The V gene end was trimmed by 3 bases and the J gene end by 4 bases; junction bases not matched to a gene: 13. The CDR3 protein is CASSLGGPTGADNEKLFF. For the CDR3, the DNA is TGTGCCAGCAGCTTGGGGGGGCCGACAGGGGCAGATAATGAAAAACTGTTTTTT.

Regarding this clone: Other DNA sequences in this specimen translate into the identical CDR3. The rearrangement uses TRBV5-1 and TRBJ1-5; D uncertain. V gave up 0 bases and J gave up 5 bases, with 9 bases separating them. The length of the CDR3 is 14 residues. The germline gives CDR1 SGHRS, CDR2 YFSETQ. DNA for the CDR3: TGCGCCAGCAGCTTGGACGGGTCGGATCAGCCCCAGCATTTT. It encodes CASSLDGSDQPQHF. The entire variable domain, with the rest obtained from reference TRBV5-1 and TRBJ1-5, is as follows: KAGVTQTPRYLIKTRGQQVTLSCSPISGHRSVSWYQQTPGQGLQFLFEYFSETQRNKGNFPGRFSGRQFSNSRSEMNVSTLELGDSALYLCASSLDGSDQPQHFGDGTRLSIL.

The CDR3 coding sequence is TGTGCCAGCAGCTCTCAGGGCTATGGCTACACCTTC. It encodes CASSSQGYGYTF. V and J are TRBV7-9 and TRBJ1-2; D is possibly TRBD1 (5 bases). The CDR3 consists of 12 residues. The germline V and J ends were trimmed by 4 bases and 4 bases, with 7 bases remaining between them. Per the germline V gene, CDR1 is SEHNR and CDR2 is FQNEAQ (reference sequence).

The chain uses TRBV4-1 and TRBJ1-3; D ambiguous. Germline V gene sequence: CDR1 MGHRA, CDR2 YSYEKL. V shed 0 bases and J shed 1 base, with 10 bases lying between them. CDR3 size: 16 residues. CDR3 nucleotides: TGCGCCAGCAGCCAAGATGGCGGCCCTTCTGGAAACACCATATATTTT. Translation gives CASSQDGGPSGNTIYF.